The 20 T cell receptor beta chains reported below all come from one sample, sequenced in a study of blood T cell repertoires in COVID-19. Assay used: immunoSEQ multiplex PCR; TCRdb lists only in-frame clones, some missing. The sample includes around 200,000 clones, more than 75% of them seen just once. The material sequenced was peripheral blood. Receptors were obtained from a woman older than 75 with acute or convalescent COVID-19.

This clone was seen only a few times. This same CDR3 is encoded by further DNA sequences in the sample. This sequence joins TRBV3-1 (or the pseudogene TRBV3-2) and TRBJ2-7, with a possible D match to TRBD1 (5 bases). Trimming removed 0 bases at V and 4 bases at J, with 10 bases between. Germline CDR1 is LGHDT and CDR2 is YNNKEL (reference sequence). CDR3 length equals 14 residues. The CDR3 DNA follows: TGTGCCAGCAGCCAAGAGCAGGGTTTTTACGAGCAGTACTTC. Its protein product is CASSQEQGFYEQYF.

This rearrangement joins TRBV27 to TRBJ2-5; 8 bases fit TRBD2. CDR1 MNHEY and CDR2 SMNVEV come from the germline V gene (reference sequence). Trimming removed 8 bases from V and 5 bases from J; junction bases left unmatched: 10. This CDR3 has 14 amino acids. The CDR3 DNA sequence: TGTGCCAGCGCTCGGGTAGCGGGATCGGAGACCCAGTACTTC. Its protein is CASARVAGSETQYF.

The rearrangement uses TRBV7-9 and TRBJ1-1; a possible D gene is TRBD1 (5 bases). The ends were cut back, 5 bases at V and 2 bases at J, with 15 bases in the middle. CDR1 SEHNR and CDR2 FQNEAQ come from the germline V gene (reference sequence). The CDR3 sequence is 15 residues long. The CDR3 here is CASSPREGANTEAFF. The CDR3 nucleotides are TGTGCCAGCAGCCCGAGAGAAGGGGCTAACACTGAAGCTTTCTTT.

This chain joins TRBV4-1 and TRBJ2-7, with 10 bases fitting TRBD2. This CDR3 is built from 15 residues. Germline V lookup: CDR1 MGHRA, CDR2 YSYEKL. After removal of 8 bases from V and 5 bases from J, the junction contained 12 bases not matched to a gene. CDR3 DNA sequence: TGCGCCAGCCATCCCACAGGGACTAGCGTCAACGAGCAGTACTTC. This gives the protein CASHPTGTSVNEQYF.

The chain links TRBV7-9 to TRBJ1-4; D may be TRBD1 (6 bases). The CDR3 extends over 16 amino acids. CDR1 and CDR2 from the germline V gene are SEHNR and FQNEAQ (reference sequence). The V gene lost 5 bases and the J gene lost 4 bases, with 17 bases spanning the gap. The CDR3 loop reads CASSPIPGGSNEKLFF. The CDR3 DNA follows: TGTGCCAGCAGCCCTATTCCGGGGGGCAGTAATGAAAAACTGTTTTTT.

The CDR3 region has the DNA TGCGCCAGCAGTGCGACACGGAATAATTCACCCCTCCACTTT. It translates to CASSATRNNSPLHF. This sequence joins TRBV10-1 and TRBJ1-6; D ambiguous. Trimming removed 4 bases at V and 5 bases at J, with 9 bases between. Germline loops: CDR1 WNHNN, CDR2 SYGVQD (reference sequence). The CDR3 spans 14 residues.

This clone occurred a few times. The chain uses TRBV6-2 or TRBV6-3 and TRBJ2-2; TRBD2 might be the D (5 bases). The V and J ends lost 0 bases and 6 bases respectively, with 14 bases between them. CDR3 length equals 16 residues. Germline loops: CDR1 MNHEY, CDR2 SVGEGT. The CDR3 DNA reads TGTGCCAGCAGTTACTCCTTTGCCGGGGTGGCCGGGGAGCTGTTTTTT. Translating gives CASSYSFAGVAGELFF.

Worth noting for this clone: Other nucleotide sequences in the sample specify the same CDR3. This sequence joins TRBV7-2 and TRBJ2-1; TRBD2 is a possible D gene (5 bases). Germline V gives CDR1 SGHTA, CDR2 FQGNSA. The CDR3 is 15 amino acids. V lost 2 bases to trimming and J lost 9 bases, with 17 bases between them. CDR3 in DNA: TGTGCCAGCAGCTTATTTACTAGTCCATTGGGTGAGCAGTTCTTC. Translated, it gives CASSLFTSPLGEQFF.

This clone was seen only once. The chain employs TRBV19 and TRBJ1-1, with D maybe TRBD1 (6 bases). The germline CDR1 and CDR2 sequences are LNHDA and SQIVND (reference sequence). The V end lost 2 bases, the J end lost 1 base, and 17 bases lay between the germline ends. This CDR3 has 17 amino acids. The CDR3 protein is CASSINGTPRRNTEAFF. The CDR3 DNA sequence: TGTGCCAGTAGTATAAATGGGACACCCCGGCGGAACACTGAAGCTTTCTTT.

The gene calls are TRBV2 and TRBJ2-5, with D maybe TRBD2 (6 bases). V lost 5 bases and J 7 bases, leaving 17 bases between the germline ends. CDR3 length: 14 residues. Per the germline V gene, CDR1 is SNHLY and CDR2 is FYNNEI. CDR3: CASSPGLPEGTQYF. The CDR3 DNA reads as TGTGCCAGCAGTCCCGGACTGCCGGAGGGGACCCAGTACTTC.

The chain is built from TRBV14 and TRBJ2-1; 12 bases match TRBD2. Germline V gives CDR1 SGHDN, CDR2 FVKESK. The CDR3 is made up of 21 amino acids. V shed 4 bases and J 0 bases; nucleotides not matched to a gene: 16. Here the CDR3 reads CASSRFSRTSGAISSYNEQFF. For the CDR3, the DNA is TGTGCCAGCAGCCGCTTCTCGCGGACTAGCGGGGCGATAAGCTCCTACAATGAGCAGTTCTTC.

The rearrangement joins TRBV5-1 to TRBJ2-3, with 7 nucleotides matching TRBD2. Germline V gene sequence: CDR1 SGHRS, CDR2 YFSETQ. V gave up 4 bases and J gave up 6 bases; unmatched junction bases: 8. The CDR3 totals 14 residues. CDR3 protein: CASSIGGSVDTQYF. The CDR3 DNA reads TGCGCCAGCAGCATCGGGGGGAGCGTTGATACGCAGTATTTT.

This clone was seen more than once but under ten times. This chain links TRBV2 with TRBJ1-1; possibly TRBD1 for D (6 bases). V was pared by 6 bases and J by 1 base, with 12 bases between. Germline loops: CDR1 SNHLY, CDR2 FYNNEI. The CDR3 sequence is 14 residues long. CDR3 loop: CASRSTGRNTEAFF. CDR3 DNA sequence: TGTGCCAGCAGGAGCACAGGGAGGAACACTGAAGCTTTCTTT.

The gene calls are TRBV30 and TRBJ2-3; D not resolved. CDR3 length: 12 amino acids. With 0 bases removed from V and 8 bases from J, the gap between germline ends came to 9 bases. From germline, CDR1 is GTSNPN and CDR2 SVGIG (reference sequence). The CDR3 DNA reads TGTGCCTGGAGTGTACCTAAATCTACGCAGTATTTT. As protein: CAWSVPKSTQYF.

V and J are TRBV28 and TRBJ2-3; the match to TRBD2 covers 11 bases. With 7 bases clipped from V and 5 bases from J, the junction kept 8 bases outside the gene matches. Germline V gene lookup returns CDR1 MDHEN and CDR2 SYDVKM. The CDR3 totals 15 residues. Here the CDR3 reads CASTFLAGGGDTQYF. CDR3 DNA sequence: TGTGCCAGCACCTTCCTAGCGGGGGGTGGAGATACGCAGTATTTT.

The chain is built from TRBV3-1 (or the pseudogene TRBV3-2) and TRBJ1-2, with 7 nucleotides matching TRBD1. Per germline, CDR1 LGHDT and CDR2 YNNKEL (reference sequence). This CDR3 has 17 amino acids. V gave up 4 bases and J gave up 0 bases; unmatched junction bases: 11. The CDR3 region is CASSPSQGQSANYGYTF. CDR3 nucleotide sequence: TGTGCCAGCAGCCCCAGCCAGGGACAGTCTGCTAACTATGGCTACACCTTC.

J is TRBJ2-2 and V is TRBV5-6; 14 bases are a match to TRBD2. This CDR3 has 18 residues. J lost 5 bases, V lost 2 bases, and 8 bases had no gene match. Germline V gene sequence: CDR1 SGHDT, CDR2 YYEEEE. CDR3 sequence (DNA): TGTGCCAGCAGCTTACCGGGACTAGCGGGAGATCGGACCGGGGAGCTGTTTTTT. It specifies CASSLPGLAGDRTGELFF. The entire variable domain, with the rest obtained from reference TRBV5-6 and TRBJ2-2, is as follows: DAGVTQSPTHLIKTRGQQVTLRCSPKSGHDTVSWYQQALGQGPQFIFQYYEEEERQRGNFPDRFSGHQFPNYSSELNVNALLLGDSALYLCASSLPGLAGDRTGELFFGEGSRLTVL.

This clone has only one observation. This rearrangement joins TRBV28 to TRBJ2-2; 7 positions match TRBD2. The CDR3 length is 16 residues. J gave up 0 bases and V 6 bases, and 7 bases lay outside the gene matches. Germline V CDR1 and CDR2: MDHEN, SYDVKM. The CDR3, as DNA: TGTGCCAGCAGGTCTAGCGGCCCCGCGAACACCGGGGAGCTGTTTTTT. Its translation is CASRSSGPANTGELFF.

V gene TRBV18 combines with J gene TRBJ2-3; 11 nucleotides match TRBD2. This CDR3 has 17 residues. Germline V lookup: CDR1 KGHSH, CDR2 LQKENI. V gave up 1 base and J gave up 2 bases; unmatched junction bases: 5. The CDR3 sequence: CASSPLSSGRPTDTQYF. CDR3 coding DNA: TGTGCCAGCTCACCACTATCTAGCGGGAGGCCCACAGATACGCAGTATTTT.

The J gene is TRBJ1-1, the V gene TRBV6-5; D call uncertain. The CDR3 runs 13 residues. Germline CDR1 and CDR2: MNHEY and SVGAGI. V was cut by 7 bases and J by 1 base, with 10 bases left in between. CDR3 region: CASTPTTNTEAFF. The CDR3 coding sequence is TGTGCCAGCACCCCGACAACGAACACTGAAGCTTTCTTT.